This T cell receptor (beta chain) was captured in a study of cytomegalovirus exposure and HLA in healthy donors. In regard to this clone: Antigen unknown.

Study-level points and caveats: According to reports, the classifier identified cytomegalovirus status with high specificity and sensitivity. When presence/absence was analysed, sequencing depth was taken to be roughly uniform across donors.

V dropped 1 base and J dropped 3; count of bases not matched to a gene: 3. The length of the CDR3 is 15 residues. Per germline, CDR1 SEHNR and CDR2 FQNEAQ (reference sequence). The PCR used 60 Vbeta and 13 Jbeta primers. Repertoires were generated with immunoSEQ multiplex PCR, while TCRdb's copy carries only in-frame clones and drops some. The table lists approximately 60,000 clones, approximately 83% of them singletons. The source is a man aged 35 to 55 in good health and CMV-seronegative. The V call is TRBV7-9, the J call TRBJ1-5, with 7 bases fitting TRBD1. The sequencing input was PBMCs. CDR3 protein: CASSLGGQNNQPQHF. The CDR3 region has the DNA TGTGCCAGCAGCTTAGGGGGACAGAACAATCAGCCCCAGCATTTT.